This record concerns one T cell receptor (beta chain) sequence. Its cognate antigen is unknown. This entry is derived from a study of immune cell composition in non-small cell lung cancer. Regarding the study as a whole: Tumour TCR-beta clonality was not significantly tied to smoking pack-years.

Normal lung was sampled as far from the tumour as possible, at least 3 cm. CDR3 length equals 15 residues. V was clipped by 5 bases and J by 8 bases; unmatched bases: 9. Germline-derived CDR1 and CDR2 are MNHEY and SVGAGI. TCRdb's table, derived via immunoSEQ multiplex PCR, lists solely in-frame clones and lacks some. The sample yields under 6,000 clones, about 88% seen once. The chain has TRBV6-5 and TRBJ2-1, with 10 bases matching TRBD1. This sequence originates from a human donor with non-small cell lung cancer. Some clones in this sample may be carry-over from other donors' samples. The sample comprised non-adjacent lung tissue. CDR3 DNA: TGTGCCAGCAGTCGGACAGGGGGAGTATTGGATGAGCAGTTCTTC. Protein sequence: CASSRTGGVLDEQFF.